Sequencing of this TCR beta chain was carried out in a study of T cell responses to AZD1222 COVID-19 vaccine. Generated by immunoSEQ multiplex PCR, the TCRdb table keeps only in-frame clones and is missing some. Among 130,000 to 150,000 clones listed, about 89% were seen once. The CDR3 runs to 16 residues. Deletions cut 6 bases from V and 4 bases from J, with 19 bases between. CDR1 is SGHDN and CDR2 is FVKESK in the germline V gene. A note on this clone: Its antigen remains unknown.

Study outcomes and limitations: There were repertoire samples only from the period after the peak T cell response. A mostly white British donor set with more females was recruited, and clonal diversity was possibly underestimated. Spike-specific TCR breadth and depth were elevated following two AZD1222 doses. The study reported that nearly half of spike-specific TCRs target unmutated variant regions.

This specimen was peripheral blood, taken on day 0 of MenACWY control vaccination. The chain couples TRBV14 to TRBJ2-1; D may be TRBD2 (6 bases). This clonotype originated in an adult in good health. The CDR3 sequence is CASSRGGSLGYNEQFF. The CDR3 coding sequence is TGTGCCAGCAGTCGTGGGGGGTCCCTAGGATACAATGAGCAGTTCTTC.